Shown below are 26 T cell receptor beta chains from a single sample sequenced in a study of radiation and T cells in renal cell carcinoma. The method was immunoSEQ multiplex PCR; TCRdb's version includes in-frame clones alone and lacks a portion of them. The profile shows about 160,000 clones, about 88% of them singletons. Documented time point: baseline pretreatment blood. Treatment here: 15 Gy SBRT to primary tumor, nephrectomy 4 weeks later. Sequencing was performed on blood, taken from a patient whose treatment included radiotherapy and nephrectomy. The receptors were gathered from a woman between 70 and 85 years old with renal cell carcinoma.

The chain has TRBV19 and TRBJ1-5, with TRBD1 matching 12 bases. Germline V CDR1 and CDR2: LNHDA, SQIVND (reference sequence). V dropped 3 bases and J dropped 1; count of bases not matched to a gene: 4. CDR3 length: 17 residues. The CDR3 sequence: CASSMGTGGKSNQPQHF. The CDR3, as DNA: TGTGCCAGTAGTATGGGGACAGGGGGCAAGAGCAATCAGCCCCAGCATTTT.

The gene calls are TRBV29-1 and TRBJ2-7, with 12 bases identical to TRBD1. Germline V CDR1 and CDR2: SQVTM, ANQGSEA. CDR3 length: 15 amino acids. V lost 4 bases, J lost 6 bases, and 10 bases stayed unmatched. The CDR3 is CSVGNFGTGGVEQYF. Written as DNA, the CDR3 is TGCAGCGTTGGAAATTTCGGGACAGGGGGCGTCGAGCAGTACTTC.

This clone was detected only once. The chain has TRBV6-1 and TRBJ2-1; either TRBD1 or TRBD2 may supply D (5 bases each). There are 17 residues in the CDR3. V shed 0 bases and J shed 7 bases, with 19 bases lying between them. CDR1 MNHNS and CDR2 SASEGT come from the germline V gene. The CDR3 reads CASSEALKKGSRNEQFF. CDR3 in DNA: TGTGCCAGCAGTGAAGCGCTGAAAAAGGGGAGTCGGAATGAGCAGTTCTTC.

The V call is TRBV5-1, the J call TRBJ1-2; maybe TRBD1 (6 bases). The CDR3 runs 13 residues. Germline V lookup: CDR1 SGHRS, CDR2 YFSETQ. Between the trimmed V and J ends, which lost 2 bases and 2 bases, there was a span of 7 bases. The CDR3 loop is CASSLGGNYGYTF. The CDR3 DNA is TGCGCCAGCAGCTTAGGGGGGAACTATGGCTACACCTTC.

The chain employs TRBV7-2 and TRBJ1-1; tentatively, D is TRBD1 (5 bases). The germline V gene has CDR1 SGHTA and CDR2 FQGNSA. V lost 4 bases and J 1 base, leaving 10 bases between the germline ends. The CDR3 spans 14 residues. The CDR3 DNA reads TGTGCCAGCAGCTCCCGGGGCCCGAACACTGAAGCTTTCTTT. Translating it yields CASSSRGPNTEAFF. The complete variable domain, with remaining parts taken from reference TRBV7-2 and TRBJ1-1, reads GAGVSQSPSNKVTEKGKDVELRCDPISGHTALYWYRQSLGQGLEFLIYFQGNSAPDKSGLPSDRFSAERTGGSVSTLTIQRTQQEDSAVYLCASSSRGPNTEAFFGQGTRLTVV.

The chain couples TRBV6-1 to TRBJ1-1; D is uncertain. Germline-derived CDR1 and CDR2 are MNHNS and SASEGT. V was pared by 8 bases and J by 6 bases, with 19 bases between. This CDR3 is 14 amino acids long. The CDR3 nucleotides are TGTGCCAGCGCTTACAAGGGTAAGGCCCCTGAAGCTTTCTTT. Translation: CASAYKGKAPEAFF.

J is TRBJ2-6 and V is TRBV2; TRBD1 aligns across 12 bases. Germline assignment: CDR1 SNHLY and CDR2 FYNNEI. This CDR3 has 18 residues. Losses at the gene ends were 7 bases for V and 2 bases for J; bases not matched to a gene: 9. CDR3 coding DNA: TGTGCCAGCATCCTTCCGGGACAGGGGGCGCCTGGGGCCAACGTCCTGACTTTC. Its translation is CASILPGQGAPGANVLTF.

The genes are TRBV7-3 and TRBJ2-2; 9 nucleotides agree with TRBD2. The CDR3 totals 16 residues. J lost 6 bases, V lost 4 bases, and 9 bases had no gene match. The V gene's germline CDR1 is SGHTA and CDR2 FQGTGA. CDR3 DNA sequence: TGTGCCAGCAGCTCTCGCCTAGCGGGGTTTGCCGGGGAGCTGTTTTTT. It is translated as CASSSRLAGFAGELFF.

The rearrangement joins TRBV4-2 to TRBJ1-5; D not certain. Trimming took 0 bases from V and 5 from J, leaving 5 bases between them. CDR3 length equals 13 residues. Germline V gives CDR1 LGHNA, CDR2 YNFKEQ. CDR3 DNA: TGTGCCAGCAGCCAAGAGGTGGATCAGCCCCAGCATTTT. Protein product: CASSQEVDQPQHF.

V is TRBV27 and J is TRBJ2-5; maybe TRBD2 (7 bases). This CDR3 comprises 16 residues. Looked up from germline, CDR1 is MNHEY and CDR2 is SMNVEV (reference sequence). V was shortened by 8 bases and J by 1 base, with 20 bases between the two germline ends. The CDR3 coding sequence is TGTGCCAGCTGTCAGCTCGGGGGGACATCCCAAGAGACCCAGTACTTC. This encodes CASCQLGGTSQETQYF.

The rearrangement links TRBV21-1 to TRBJ2-7; the table names TRBD2, a call not compared with the DNA. TRBV21-1 is recorded as a pseudogene. The CDR3 runs 18 residues. CDR3 residues: CASSAFGTSGDPAYEQYF. CDR3 coding DNA: TGTGCCAGCAGTGCTTTTGGGACTAGCGGGGATCCCGCCTACGAGCAGTACTTC.

This clone appeared once. This chain joins TRBV7-2 and TRBJ2-7; 11 nucleotides agree with TRBD1. V was pared by 1 base and J by 3 bases, with 2 bases of the junction left unmatched. CDR1 is SGHTA, CDR2 FQGNSA, per germline. The CDR3 is 15 residues long. As DNA, the CDR3 is TGTGCCAGCAGCTTAGTGGGACAGGGGGACTACGAGCAGTACTTC. The encoded protein is CASSLVGQGDYEQYF.

This clone was observed once. This rearrangement joins TRBV4-2 to TRBJ1-4; D possibly corresponds to TRBD1 (6 bases). The CDR3 totals 15 residues. Germline-derived CDR1 and CDR2 are LGHNA and YNFKEQ. Trimming removed 4 bases from V and 8 bases from J, with 17 bases in between. CDR3 sequence reads: CASSPPGAEIEKLFF. In DNA, the CDR3 is TGTGCCAGCAGCCCTCCGGGGGCGGAGATAGAAAAACTGTTTTTT.

In this sample, this clone turned up a few times. The gene calls are TRBV14 and TRBJ1-6; D may be TRBD1 (6 bases). Trimming shortened V by 4 bases and J by 7 bases, and 11 bases separated the two germline ends. The CDR3 is 14 residues long. CDR1 is SGHDN, CDR2 FVKESK, per germline. Here the CDR3 DNA reads TGTGCCAGCAGCCGAAAAAGGGGGAATTCACCCCTCCACTTT. The encoded protein is CASSRKRGNSPLHF.

The chain has TRBV6-1 and TRBJ2-7; 11 bases line up with TRBD2. V trimming: 2 bases; J trimming: 8 bases; junction bases outside the gene matches: 5. CDR3 size: 14 residues. Germline lookup yields CDR1 MNHNS and CDR2 SASEGT. CDR3 region: CASSETSGGTQQYF. CDR3 bases: TGTGCCAGCAGTGAAACTAGCGGGGGTACGCAGCAGTACTTC.

The CDR3: CASSTEATQYF. CDR3 sequence (DNA): TGTGCCAGCAGTACAGAGGCGACCCAGTACTTC. The V and J genes are TRBV6-6 and TRBJ2-5; D is unclear. V was pared by 5 bases and J by 7 bases, with 8 bases between. This CDR3 has 11 residues. Germline V gives CDR1 MNHNY, CDR2 SVGAGI (reference sequence).

This clone was found once. This chain joins TRBV11-3 and TRBJ1-1; a weak D match, TRBD1 (5 bases). V lost 2 bases to trimming and J lost 6 bases, with 7 bases between them. The CDR3 loop spans 12 amino acids. Per germline, CDR1 SGHNT and CDR2 YENEEA. DNA for the CDR3: TGTGCCAGCAGCTTACCGGGGCCTGAAGCTTTCTTT. Protein product: CASSLPGPEAFF.

V gene TRBV7-9 combines with J gene TRBJ2-1; 9 nucleotides match TRBD1. Germline V gene data show CDR1 as SEHNR and CDR2 as FQNEAQ (reference sequence). This CDR3 is 14 amino acids long. The V gene end was trimmed by 5 bases and the J gene end by 8 bases; junction bases not matched to a gene: 7. In DNA, the CDR3 is TGTGCCAGCAGCGCCAGGACAGGGGAATATGAGCAGTTCTTC. This encodes CASSARTGEYEQFF.

The V and J genes are TRBV18 and TRBJ1-5; the match to TRBD1 covers 7 bases. From germline, CDR1 is KGHSH and CDR2 LQKENI. The V and J ends lost 3 bases and 5 bases, in that order; junction bases with no gene match: 10. The CDR3 contains 16 residues. The CDR3 protein is CASSPTPRGADQPQHF. The CDR3 bases are TGTGCCAGCTCACCCACCCCCAGGGGGGCCGATCAGCCCCAGCATTTT.

Here the CDR3 reads CASSELAMSGYTF. In DNA, the CDR3 is TGTGCCAGCAGTGAATTGGCGATGAGCGGCTACACCTTC. This chain uses TRBV25-1 with TRBJ1-2, with D hard to call. Germline V gene sequence: CDR1 MGHDK, CDR2 SYGVNS. The ends were cut back, 1 base at V and 8 bases at J, with 11 bases in the middle. This CDR3 comprises 13 residues.

The chain joins TRBV21-1 to TRBJ1-4. TRBV21-1 is a pseudogene locus. The CDR3 spans 11 residues. CDR3 coding DNA: TGTGCCAGCAGCTCACATGAAAAACTGTTTTTT. Amino acids: CASSSHEKLFF.

The chain combines TRBV7-9 with TRBJ1-2; D gene unclear. Trimming shortened V by 1 base and J by 4 bases, and 7 bases separated the two germline ends. The germline V gene encodes CDR1 SEHNR and CDR2 FQNEAQ (reference sequence). CDR3 length equals 13 residues. The CDR3 loop is CASSLGSFYGYTF. The CDR3 DNA follows: TGTGCCAGCAGCTTAGGGAGTTTCTATGGCTACACCTTC. Filled out from reference TRBV7-9 and TRBJ1-2, the complete variable domain reads DTGVSQNPRHKITKRGQNVTFRCDPISEHNRLYWYRQTLGQGPEFLTYFQNEAQLEKSRLLSDRFSAERPKGSFSTLEIQRTEQGDSAMYLCASSLGSFYGYTFGSGTRLTVV.

The V call is TRBV5-1, the J call TRBJ2-7, with 12 bases identical to TRBD2. Trimming at V came to 0 bases and at J to 4 bases, leaving 11 bases not matched to a gene. This CDR3 contains 18 residues. Germline values: CDR1 SGHRS, CDR2 YFSETQ. The CDR3 DNA reads as TGCGCCAGCAGCTTGGCCTCTAGCGGGGGGGCCGGGAGGTACGAGCAGTACTTC. This translates into CASSLASSGGAGRYEQYF.

This chain uses TRBV6-6 with TRBJ2-2, with D tentatively TRBD1 or TRBD2 (5 bases each). Trimming removed 6 bases at V and 2 bases at J, with 10 bases between. The V gene's germline CDR1 is MNHNY and CDR2 SVGAGI (reference sequence). This CDR3 comprises 14 residues. The CDR3 loop is CASRGDLNTGELFF. As DNA, the CDR3 is TGTGCCAGCAGGGGGGACCTAAACACCGGGGAGCTGTTTTTT.

The gene calls are TRBV9 and TRBJ2-7; D is undetermined. Germline loops: CDR1 SGDLS, CDR2 YYNGEE. The CDR3 extends over 14 amino acids. V dropped 0 bases and J dropped 0 bases, with 7 bases sitting between them. As DNA, the CDR3 is TGTGCCAGCAGCGTAGTGGCAGGCTCCTACGAGCAGTACTTC. It translates to CASSVVAGSYEQYF.

The chain employs TRBV30 and TRBJ2-6; D tentatively reads TRBD1 or TRBD2 (5 bases each). Germline lookup yields CDR1 GTSNPN and CDR2 SVGIG (reference sequence). V was clipped by 5 bases and J by 2 bases, with 10 bases between them. The CDR3 is 14 residues long. The CDR3 spells CAWGGPPGANVLTF. The CDR3 nucleotides are TGTGCCTGGGGGGGACCACCTGGGGCCAACGTCCTGACTTTC.